This T cell receptor beta chain was captured by sequencing in a study of cytomegalovirus exposure and HLA in healthy donors. Broader study findings: The authors reported that TCR beta sequences could predict HLA-A and HLA-B alleles. These predictions were accurate for most subjects in the first cohort.

On this clone itself: Its antigen is unidentified.

In the PCR, 60 Vbeta and 13 Jbeta primers were used. The protocol was immunoSEQ multiplex PCR, while the TCRdb copy is restricted to in-frame clones and leaves out a portion. Of 220,000 or so clones listed, roughly 75% are singletons. When sampled, the donors appeared nominally healthy, though they likely had unrecorded immune exposures. Sequencing was carried out using PBMCs. The TCR originated in a woman aged 25 to 45 in good health and CMV-seronegative.

The CDR3 nucleotides read TGTGCCAGCACCGAGGTGGGGACAGGGCCCTACGAGCAGTACTTC. It encodes CASTEVGTGPYEQYF. This chain uses TRBV6-1 with TRBJ2-7; TRBD1 aligns across 9 bases. V shed 7 bases, J shed 2 bases, and the junction held 9 bases outside the gene matches. This CDR3 spans 15 amino acids. Germline CDR1 MNHNS, CDR2 SASEGT.